Each of the 2 T cell receptor beta chains below was sequenced from the same sample in a study of CD8 T cells in Susac syndrome. Reverse transcription of 0.5 to 1 ug RNA was carried out with random hexamers. TCRdb independently ran MiXCR on the immunoSEQ multiplex PCR reads; one entry per CDR3 protein. Of 250,000 to 300,000 distinct CDR3 sequences in the sample, approximately 85% were seen once. Sequences were obtained from CD8+ T cells from PBMCs. The receptors derive from a human donor with multiple sclerosis.

V gene TRBV6-5 combines with J gene TRBJ2-1, with 13 bases identical to TRBD2. The germline V gene has CDR1 MNHEY and CDR2 SVGAGI. V was pared by 2 bases and J by 9 bases, with 10 bases of the junction left unmatched. The CDR3 runs to 17 residues. The CDR3 spells CASSYLGLAGASPEQFF. The CDR3 DNA reads TGTGCCAGCAGTTACCTAGGACTAGCGGGAGCTTCCCCTGAGCAGTTCTTC.

This sequence joins TRBV27 and TRBJ2-7; 8 nucleotides line up with TRBD1. Germline CDR1 and CDR2: MNHEY and SMNVEV (reference sequence). The V segment lost 7 bases and the J segment 4 bases; nucleotides outside the gene matches: 12. The CDR3 length is 15 residues. As DNA, the CDR3 is TGTGCCAGCATGGTGTTAGGACAGGGACCTTACGAGCAGTACTTC. The encoded protein is CASMVLGQGPYEQYF.